This T cell receptor (beta chain) originates from a study of radiotherapy plus CTLA-4 blockade in lung cancer. The CDR3 contains 11 residues. Trimming removed 7 bases from V and 3 bases from J; junction bases left unmatched: 1. In germline, CDR1 is DFQATT, CDR2 SNEGSKA (reference sequence). Libraries were prepared by immunoSEQ multiplex PCR; TCRdb keeps only in-frame clonotypes and omits some of them. The sample holds about 35,000 clones, 85% to 90% seen once. Worth noting for this clone: Distinct nucleotide sequences in the sample also encode this CDR3.

The origin of this receptor is a human donor with non-small cell lung cancer who had stable disease on radiotherapy plus ipilimumab. The chain is built from TRBV20-1 and TRBJ2-7; 9 nucleotides line up with TRBD1. The source material was peripheral blood, sampled from a patient treated with radiotherapy plus ipilimumab. CDR3 residues: CSGGQGYEQYF. CDR3 nucleotide sequence: TGCAGTGGGGGACAGGGCTACGAGCAGTACTTC.